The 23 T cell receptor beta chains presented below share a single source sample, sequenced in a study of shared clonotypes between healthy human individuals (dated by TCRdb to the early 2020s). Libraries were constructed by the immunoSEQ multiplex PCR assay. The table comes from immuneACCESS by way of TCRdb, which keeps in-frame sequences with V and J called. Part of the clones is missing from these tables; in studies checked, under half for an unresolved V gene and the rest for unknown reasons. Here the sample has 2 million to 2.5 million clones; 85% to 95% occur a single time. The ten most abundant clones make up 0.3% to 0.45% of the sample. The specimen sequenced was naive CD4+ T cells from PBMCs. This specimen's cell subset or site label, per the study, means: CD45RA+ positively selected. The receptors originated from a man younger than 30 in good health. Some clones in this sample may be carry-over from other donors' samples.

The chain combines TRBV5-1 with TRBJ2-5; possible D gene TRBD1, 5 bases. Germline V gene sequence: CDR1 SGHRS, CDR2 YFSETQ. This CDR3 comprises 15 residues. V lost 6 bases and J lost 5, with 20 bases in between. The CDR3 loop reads CASTPGPAGRETQYF. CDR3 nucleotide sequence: TGCGCCAGCACCCCCGGTCCGGCAGGGCGGGAGACCCAGTACTTC.

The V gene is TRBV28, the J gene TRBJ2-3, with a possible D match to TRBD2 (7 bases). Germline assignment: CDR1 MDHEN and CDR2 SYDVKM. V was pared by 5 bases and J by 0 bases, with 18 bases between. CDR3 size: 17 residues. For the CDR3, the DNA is TGTGCCAGCAGTCCCCGGAGAGGGAGGGGGAGCACAGATACGCAGTATTTT. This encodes CASSPRRGRGSTDTQYF.

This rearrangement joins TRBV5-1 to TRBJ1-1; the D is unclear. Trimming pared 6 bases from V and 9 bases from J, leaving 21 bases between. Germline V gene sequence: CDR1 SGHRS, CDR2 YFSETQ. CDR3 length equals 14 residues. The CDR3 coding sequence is TGCGCCAGCAAGCTTGGATTTACCGGGCCCCAAGCTTTCTTT. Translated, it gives CASKLGFTGPQAFF.

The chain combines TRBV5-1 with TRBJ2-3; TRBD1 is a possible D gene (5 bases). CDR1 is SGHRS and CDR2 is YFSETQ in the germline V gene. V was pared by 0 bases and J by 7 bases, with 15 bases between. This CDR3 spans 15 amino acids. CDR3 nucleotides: TGCGCCAGCAGCTTGGGGGGCGTTACGGGTTATACGCAGTATTTT. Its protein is CASSLGGVTGYTQYF.

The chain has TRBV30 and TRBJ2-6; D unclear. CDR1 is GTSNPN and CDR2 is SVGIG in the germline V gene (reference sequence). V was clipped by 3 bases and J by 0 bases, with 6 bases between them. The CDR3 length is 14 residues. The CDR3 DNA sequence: TGTGCCTGGAGAGAATACTCTGGGGCCAACGTCCTGACTTTC. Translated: CAWREYSGANVLTF.

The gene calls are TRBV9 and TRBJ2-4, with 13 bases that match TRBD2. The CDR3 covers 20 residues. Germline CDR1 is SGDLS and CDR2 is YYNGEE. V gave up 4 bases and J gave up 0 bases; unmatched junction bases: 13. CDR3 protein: CASSLWMTSGRILAKNIQYF. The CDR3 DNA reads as TGTGCCAGCAGCTTGTGGATGACTAGCGGGAGGATCCTAGCCAAAAACATTCAGTACTTC. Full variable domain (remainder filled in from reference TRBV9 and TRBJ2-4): DSGVTQTPKHLITATGQRVTLRCSPRSGDLSVYWYQQSLDQGLQFLIQYYNGEERAKGNILERFSAQQFPDLHSELNLSSLELGDSALYFCASSLWMTSGRILAKNIQYFGAGTRLSVL.

CDR3 in DNA: TGTGCCAGCAGTAAATTTAGTGGGAGCTCCTACGAGCAGTACTTC. Its protein is CASSKFSGSSYEQYF. The chain couples TRBV6-5 to TRBJ2-7; D perhaps matches TRBD2 (5 bases). Trimming removed 5 bases at V and 0 bases at J, with 14 bases between. The CDR3 runs 15 residues. CDR1 is MNHEY and CDR2 is SVGAGI in the germline V gene.

The CDR3 nucleotides are TGTGCCAGCAGCCCCGCCAGACAGCTTGTGGGGACTGAAGCTTTCTTT. Protein sequence: CASSPARQLVGTEAFF. The chain recombines TRBV7-9 with TRBJ1-1; a weak D match, TRBD1 (5 bases). The length of the CDR3 is 16 residues. Germline lookup yields CDR1 SEHNR and CDR2 FQNEAQ (reference sequence). V shed 5 bases and J shed 5 bases, with 21 bases lying between them.

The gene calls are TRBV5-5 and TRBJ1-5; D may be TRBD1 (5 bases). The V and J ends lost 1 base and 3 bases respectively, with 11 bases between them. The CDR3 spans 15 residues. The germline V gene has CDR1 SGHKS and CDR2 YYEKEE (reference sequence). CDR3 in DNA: TGTGCCAGCAGCTTGATTCAGGGTCACAATCAGCCCCAGCATTTT. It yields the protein CASSLIQGHNQPQHF.

DNA for the CDR3: TGTGCCAGCAGCTTTCTGGGGCTTGGAGCCACTGAAGCTTTCTTT. Encoded protein: CASSFLGLGATEAFF. The chain has TRBV7-2 and TRBJ1-1; D may be TRBD1 (5 bases). CDR3 size: 15 residues. The ends were cut back, 3 bases at V and 4 bases at J, with 15 bases in the middle. CDR1 and CDR2 from the germline V gene are SGHTA and FQGNSA.

This chain's CDR3 is CASSYQRGYTEAFF. The CDR3 DNA reads as TGTGCCAGCAGTTACCAACGGGGGTACACTGAAGCTTTCTTT. This chain links TRBV6-5 with TRBJ1-1, with D perhaps matching TRBD1 (5 bases). This CDR3 region has 14 residues. The germline V and J ends were trimmed by 2 bases and 3 bases, with 10 bases remaining between them. The V gene's germline CDR1 is MNHEY and CDR2 SVGAGI.

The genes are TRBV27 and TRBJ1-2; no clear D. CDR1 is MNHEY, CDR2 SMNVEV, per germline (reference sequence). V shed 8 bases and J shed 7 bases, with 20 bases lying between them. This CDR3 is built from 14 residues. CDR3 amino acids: CASLPAGRLSGYTF. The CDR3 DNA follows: TGTGCCAGCCTCCCGGCGGGGAGATTAAGTGGCTACACCTTC.

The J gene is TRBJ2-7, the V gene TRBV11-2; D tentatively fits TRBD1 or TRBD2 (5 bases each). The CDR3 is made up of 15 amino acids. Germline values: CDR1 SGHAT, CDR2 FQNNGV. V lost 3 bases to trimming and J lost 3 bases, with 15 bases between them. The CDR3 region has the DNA TGTGCCAGCAGCTTGGGGCCCGGGACGCTCTACGAGCAGTACTTC. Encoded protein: CASSLGPGTLYEQYF.

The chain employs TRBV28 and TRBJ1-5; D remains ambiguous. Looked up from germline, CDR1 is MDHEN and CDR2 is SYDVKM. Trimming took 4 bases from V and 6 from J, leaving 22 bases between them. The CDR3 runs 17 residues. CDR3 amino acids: CASSSPAVDLSGQPQHF. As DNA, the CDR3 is TGTGCCAGCAGTTCCCCGGCGGTTGACTTGTCGGGTCAGCCCCAGCATTTT. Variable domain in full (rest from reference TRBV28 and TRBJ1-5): DVKVTQSSRYLVKRTGEKVFLECVQDMDHENMFWYRQDPGLGLRLIYFSYDVKMKEKGDIPEGYSVSREKKERFSLILESASTNQTSMYLCASSSPAVDLSGQPQHFGDGTRLSIL.

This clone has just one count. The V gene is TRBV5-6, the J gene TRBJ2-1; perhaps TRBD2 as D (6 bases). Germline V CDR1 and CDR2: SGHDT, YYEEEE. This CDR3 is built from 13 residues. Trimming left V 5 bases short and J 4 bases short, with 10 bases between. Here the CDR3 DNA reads TGTGCCAGCAGTAGCGGCTCTTACAATGAGCAGTTCTTC. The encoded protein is CASSSGSYNEQFF.

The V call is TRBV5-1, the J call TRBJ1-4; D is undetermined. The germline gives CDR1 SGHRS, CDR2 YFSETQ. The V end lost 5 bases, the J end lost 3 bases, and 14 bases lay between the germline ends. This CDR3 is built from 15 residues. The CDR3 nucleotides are TGCGCCAGCAGAAAACAAACTTCGGCTAATGAAAAACTGTTTTTT. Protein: CASRKQTSANEKLFF.

CDR3 loop: CASRLGPRSDQETQYF. As DNA, the CDR3 is TGCGCCAGTCGGCTCGGTCCTAGGAGCGACCAAGAGACCCAGTACTTC. The gene calls are TRBV5-1 and TRBJ2-5; D is unresolved. This CDR3 contains 16 residues. Germline loops: CDR1 SGHRS, CDR2 YFSETQ. Trimming shortened V by 8 bases and J by 0 bases, and 20 bases separated the two germline ends.

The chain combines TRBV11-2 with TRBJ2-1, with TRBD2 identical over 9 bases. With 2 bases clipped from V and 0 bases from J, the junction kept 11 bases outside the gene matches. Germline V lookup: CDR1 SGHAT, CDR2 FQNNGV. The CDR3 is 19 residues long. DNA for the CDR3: TGTGCCAGCAGCTTAATCGGCGTTGGGCGGGGGGGCTCCTACAATGAGCAGTTCTTC. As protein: CASSLIGVGRGGSYNEQFF.

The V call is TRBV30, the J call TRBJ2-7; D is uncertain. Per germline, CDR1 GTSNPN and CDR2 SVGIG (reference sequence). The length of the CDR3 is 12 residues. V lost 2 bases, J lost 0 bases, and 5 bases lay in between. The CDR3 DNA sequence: TGTGCCTGGAGTCTAAACTCCTACGAGCAGTACTTC. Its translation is CAWSLNSYEQYF.

The chain's CDR3 is CASSSYERKVEQYF. The CDR3 region has the DNA TGTGCCAGCAGTTCCTACGAACGGAAGGTCGAGCAGTACTTC. The chain is built from TRBV5-4 and TRBJ2-7; D not certain. CDR1 and CDR2 from the germline V gene are SGHNT and YYREEE (reference sequence). V was trimmed by 5 bases and J by 6 bases, leaving 18 bases between them. The CDR3 is 14 residues long. The complete variable domain, with remaining parts taken from reference TRBV5-4 and TRBJ2-7, reads ETGVTQSPTHLIKTRGQQVTLRCSSQSGHNTVSWYQQALGQGPQFIFQYYREEENGRGNFPPRFSGLQFPNYSSELNVNALELDDSALYLCASSSYERKVEQYFGPGTRLTVT.

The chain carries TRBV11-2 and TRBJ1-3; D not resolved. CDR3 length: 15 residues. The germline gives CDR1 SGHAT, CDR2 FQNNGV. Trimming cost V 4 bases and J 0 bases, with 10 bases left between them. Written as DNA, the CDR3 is TGTGCCAGCAGCTCCCGGGCCCTCTCTGGAAACACCATATATTTT. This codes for CASSSRALSGNTIYF.

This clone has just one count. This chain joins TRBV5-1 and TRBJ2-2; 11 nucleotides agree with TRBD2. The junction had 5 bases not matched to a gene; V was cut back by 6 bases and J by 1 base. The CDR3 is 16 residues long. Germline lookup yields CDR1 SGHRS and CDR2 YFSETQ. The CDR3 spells CASNPLAGENTGELFF. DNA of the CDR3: TGCGCCAGCAACCCACTAGCGGGAGAGAACACCGGGGAGCTGTTTTTT.

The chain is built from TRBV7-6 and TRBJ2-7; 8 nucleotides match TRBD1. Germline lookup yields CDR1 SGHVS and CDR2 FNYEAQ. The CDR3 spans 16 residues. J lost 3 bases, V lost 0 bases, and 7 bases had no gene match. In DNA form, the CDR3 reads TGTGCCAGCAGCTTAGCGCGGGCAGGGGGCAGCTACGAGCAGTACTTC. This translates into CASSLARAGGSYEQYF.